These 16 T cell receptor beta chains came from one sample sequenced in a study of response to subunit inactivated influenza vaccine. TCRdb re-called the RT-PCR reads with MiXCR, one entry per CDR3 protein. The table shows 400,000 to 650,000 distinct CDR3 sequences, with around 7.9% occurring only once. This sample comprised PBMCs from blood, obtained less than 30 months after vaccination. The origin of the receptors is a man in his fifties or sixties who received an inactivated influenza vaccine.

Many counts were recorded for this clonotype. V and J are TRBV7-9 and TRBJ1-2; D gene uncertain. This CDR3 region has 16 residues. The V end was cut by 1 base, the J end by 4 bases, with 16 bases between. CDR1 and CDR2 (germline): SEHNR, FQNEAQ (reference sequence). This chain's CDR3 is CASSLDGGAASYGYTF. In nucleotides, the CDR3 is TGTGCCAGCAGCTTAGACGGCGGCGCAGCCTCCTATGGCTACACCTTC.

The sample holds a few counts of this clonotype. The chain recombines TRBV9 with TRBJ2-1; TRBD2 matches 11 bases. Germline trimming cut 2 bases from V and 6 bases from J; bases unmatched to any gene: 4. The CDR3 has 15 amino acids. Looked up from germline, CDR1 is SGDLS and CDR2 is YYNGEE. CDR3 in amino acids: CASSVSGTSGNEQFF. DNA for the CDR3: TGTGCCAGCAGCGTTAGTGGGACTAGCGGCAATGAGCAGTTCTTC. Together with reference TRBV9 and TRBJ2-1, the CDR3 gives the full variable domain: DSGVTQTPKHLITATGQRVTLRCSPRSGDLSVYWYQQSLDQGLQFLIQYYNGEERAKGNILERFSAQQFPDLHSELNLSSLELGDSALYFCASSVSGTSGNEQFFGPGTRLTVL.

This clonotype was found a few times. V is TRBV25-1 and J is TRBJ2-5; 7 positions agree with TRBD1. Germline-derived CDR1 and CDR2 are MGHDK and SYGVNS. V lost 4 bases to trimming and J lost 1 base; unmatched junction nucleotides: 9. The CDR3 runs 16 residues. The CDR3 region has the DNA TGTGCCAGCAGTGTGGGGACAGAGATTTTCCAAGAGACCCAGTACTTC. Encoded protein: CASSVGTEIFQETQYF.

The sample holds many counts of this clonotype. The V and J genes are TRBV7-9 and TRBJ2-1; D may be TRBD1 (6 bases). The CDR3 runs to 15 residues. The V gene lost 5 bases and the J gene lost 4 bases, with 15 bases spanning the gap. The germline V gene has CDR1 SEHNR and CDR2 FQNEAQ (reference sequence). The CDR3 reads CASSTNRDKYNEQFF. The CDR3 nucleotides are TGTGCCAGCAGCACAAACCGGGACAAGTACAATGAGCAGTTCTTC.

This clonotype was recorded at least ten times. The V call is TRBV29-1, the J call TRBJ2-7; 10 nucleotides agree with TRBD2. Trimming removed 1 base from V and 0 bases from J; junction bases left unmatched: 0. This CDR3 is built from 14 residues. Germline V gives CDR1 SQVTM, CDR2 ANQGSEA. CDR3 residues: CSVEASGSSYEQYF. The CDR3, as DNA: TGCAGCGTTGAAGCTAGCGGGAGCTCCTACGAGCAGTACTTC.

About this clonotype itself: Its ends do not fully match the called genes, so a read error is possible. The chain carries TRBV3-1 and TRBJ1-5, with D unclear. Germline V gives CDR1 LGHDT, CDR2 YNNKEL (reference sequence). The CDR3 sequence is 15 residues long. CDR3 residues: CASSHGFNSNQPQHF. The DNA of the CDR3 is TGTGCCAGCAGCCACGGATTTAATAGCAACCAGCCCCAGCATTTT. The full variable domain, in which reference TRBV3-1 and TRBJ1-5 provide the parts outside the CDR3, is DTAVSQTPKYLVTQMGNDKSIKCEQNLGHDTMYWYKQDSKKFLKIMFSYNNKELIINETVPNRFSPKSPDKAHLNLHINSLELGDSAVYFCASSHGFNSNQPQHFGDGTRLSIL.

This clonotype occurred many times. This chain uses TRBV12-3 or TRBV12-4 with TRBJ2-3; D may be TRBD2 (5 bases). V gave up 1 base and J gave up 7 bases, with 18 bases separating them. CDR3 size: 16 residues. The CDR3 DNA reads as TGTGCCAGCAGTTTAGGTCCCCTGCTCGAGGGCAATACGCAGTATTTT. Encoded protein: CASSLGPLLEGNTQYF.

Ten or more counts support this clonotype. The rearrangement uses TRBV6-5 and TRBJ2-7, with D perhaps TRBD2 (5 bases). CDR3 length: 12 residues. The germline gives CDR1 MNHEY, CDR2 SVGAGI. V was pared by 10 bases and J by 2 bases, with 12 bases between. The CDR3 nucleotides are TGTGCCACCCGGAGGACCCCCTACGAGCAGTACTTC. Its translation is CATRRTPYEQYF.

This clonotype was detected ten times or more. The genes are TRBV3-1 and TRBJ2-3; TRBD1 agrees at 10 bases. The ends lost 6 bases at V and 4 bases at J; junction bases unmatched: 7. The V gene's germline CDR1 is LGHDT and CDR2 YNNKEL (reference sequence). The CDR3 loop spans 15 amino acids. CDR3 nucleotide sequence: TGTGCCAGCAGGGCCGGACAGGGGGGAGCAGATACGCAGTATTTT. Amino acids: CASRAGQGGADTQYF.

At least ten counts were recorded for this clonotype. The chain recombines TRBV5-1 with TRBJ2-1; maybe TRBD2 (5 bases). V shed 0 bases and J shed 7 bases, with 11 bases lying between them. This CDR3 is 14 amino acids long. From germline, CDR1 is SGHRS and CDR2 YFSETQ. The CDR3 protein is CASSLVALGNEQFF. The CDR3 region has the DNA TGCGCCAGCAGCTTGGTAGCGCTCGGGAATGAGCAGTTCTTC.

This clonotype was counted a few times. This chain connects TRBV4-2 to TRBJ2-7; 7 positions agree with TRBD1. The J segment lost 6 bases and the V segment lost 5 bases, leaving 4 bases of the junction unmatched. The CDR3 is made up of 12 amino acids. Germline V gives CDR1 LGHNA, CDR2 YNFKEQ. This CDR3 reads CASSVTGVEQYF. DNA for the CDR3: TGTGCCAGCAGCGTTACAGGGGTCGAGCAGTACTTC.

This clonotype was detected ten times or more. The chain employs TRBV6-2 or TRBV6-3 and TRBJ2-7, with D unclear. Trimming pared 6 bases from V and 0 bases from J, leaving 15 bases between. Germline CDR1 reads MNHEY; CDR2 reads SVGEGT. This CDR3 spans 15 amino acids. CDR3 protein: CASRPTGRYSYEQYF. CDR3 nucleotide sequence: TGTGCCAGCAGACCAACTGGACGGTACTCCTACGAGCAGTACTTC.

In this sample, this clonotype turned up a few times. The rearrangement uses TRBV30 and TRBJ2-1; TRBD2 aligns across 9 bases. This CDR3 is 18 amino acids long. The V gene end was trimmed by 0 bases and the J gene end by 0 bases; junction bases not matched to a gene: 9. Germline V lookup: CDR1 GTSNPN, CDR2 SVGIG (reference sequence). CDR3 coding DNA: TGTGCCTGGAGTGTTGGAAGCGGGGGGTTTAGCTCCTACAATGAGCAGTTCTTC. The encoded protein is CAWSVGSGGFSSYNEQFF.

V gene TRBV15 combines with J gene TRBJ2-3; 10 bases map to TRBD1. V gave up 5 bases and J gave up 12 bases; unmatched junction bases: 2. CDR3 size: 11 residues. Germline CDR1 and CDR2: LNHNV and YYDKDF (reference sequence). The CDR3 DNA reads TGTGCCACCAGCCGGGACAGGGGACAGTATTTT. It codes for CATSRDRGQYF.

This clonotype was counted only a few times. V gene TRBV5-1 combines with J gene TRBJ2-1; D may be TRBD1 or TRBD2 (5 bases each). Trimming removed 0 bases from V and 7 bases from J, with 14 bases in between. This CDR3 is 15 amino acids long. Germline CDR1 reads SGHRS; CDR2 reads YFSETQ. In DNA, the CDR3 is TGCGCCAGCAGCTTGGGTGGGTCCTGGGGGAATGAGCAGTTCTTC. Protein sequence: CASSLGGSWGNEQFF. The full variable domain, with the rest looked up from reference TRBV5-1 and TRBJ2-1, is KAGVTQTPRYLIKTRGQQVTLSCSPISGHRSVSWYQQTPGQGLQFLFEYFSETQRNKGNFPGRFSGRQFSNSRSEMNVSTLELGDSALYLCASSLGGSWGNEQFFGPGTRLTVL.

This clonotype was detected a few times. The V and J genes are TRBV15 and TRBJ2-1; 9 nucleotides align to TRBD1. Germline values: CDR1 LNHNV, CDR2 YYDKDF (reference sequence). This CDR3 has 16 residues. With 5 bases clipped from V and 10 bases from J, the junction kept 15 bases outside the gene matches. Here the CDR3 DNA reads TGTGCCACCAGCGATGCCTCTAGGACAGGGGATTACGAGCAGTTCTTC. It codes for CATSDASRTGDYEQFF.